Below are 30 T cell receptor beta chains sequenced from a single sample in a study of blood T cell repertoires in COVID-19. Sequencing used immunoSEQ multiplex PCR; TCRdb keeps in-frame clones, though not all of them. The table includes 100,000 or so clones, 88% detected once. Sequenced: peripheral blood. The receptors stem from a woman in her sixties or seventies with acute or convalescent COVID-19.

The J gene is TRBJ2-2, the V gene TRBV28; TRBD1 matches at 7 bases. The CDR3 loop spans 15 amino acids. V lost 4 bases and J lost 4; bases outside the gene matches: 6. CDR1 and CDR2 from the germline V gene are MDHEN and SYDVKM. CDR3 DNA: TGTGCCAGCAGTTCGACAGGGATCAGCACCGGGGAGCTGTTTTTT. Translating it yields CASSSTGISTGELFF.

This sequence joins TRBV15 and TRBJ2-1; D unresolved. From germline, CDR1 is LNHNV and CDR2 YYDKDF (reference sequence). V shed 1 base and J shed 2 bases, with 9 bases lying between them. This CDR3 has 15 amino acids. The CDR3 nucleotides are TGTGCCACCAGCAGAGCTGGCAGCGCCTACAATGAGCAGTTCTTC. Translated, it gives CATSRAGSAYNEQFF.

The chain links TRBV6-5 to TRBJ2-5, with 12 bases that match TRBD1. The CDR3 runs to 14 residues. After removal of 4 bases from V and 5 bases from J, the junction contained 2 bases not matched to a gene. Per germline, CDR1 MNHEY and CDR2 SVGAGI. The CDR3 coding sequence is TGTGCCAGCAGTTGGGACAGGGGGCTGGAGACCCAGTACTTC. It encodes CASSWDRGLETQYF.

The V call is TRBV6-2 or TRBV6-3, the J call TRBJ2-3, with 10 bases that match TRBD2. The germline V gene has CDR1 MNHEY and CDR2 SVGEGT. The trim removed 5 bases at V and 2 bases at J, leaving 1 base unmatched. There are 14 residues in the CDR3. CDR3 sequence (DNA): TGTGCCAGCAGTAGCGGGAGGGCCACAGATACGCAGTATTTT. Translating it yields CASSSGRATDTQYF.

This clone showed up just a few times. This chain uses TRBV11-1 with TRBJ1-1; 7 nucleotides line up with TRBD1. The germline gives CDR1 SGHAT, CDR2 FQDESV (reference sequence). With V trimmed by 5 bases and J by 4 bases, 10 bases remained unmatched. The CDR3 sequence is 15 residues long. In DNA, the CDR3 is TGTGCCAGCAGCACCCCGGGACAGAGGGGCACTGAAGCTTTCTTT. Translated: CASSTPGQRGTEAFF.

The rearrangement links TRBV19 to TRBJ2-5; 8 bases are a match to TRBD1. Germline V gives CDR1 LNHDA, CDR2 SQIVND (reference sequence). The CDR3 consists of 14 residues. Trimming cost V 4 bases and J 5 bases; bases outside gene matches: 6. The chain's CDR3 is CASSTTGVLETQYF. CDR3 nucleotides: TGTGCCAGTAGTACGACAGGGGTATTGGAGACCCAGTACTTC.

The V and J genes are TRBV3-1 (or the pseudogene TRBV3-2) and TRBJ2-1, with D perhaps matching TRBD2 (5 bases). Between the trimmed V and J ends, which lost 3 bases and 5 bases, there was a span of 8 bases. CDR3 length: 13 amino acids. From germline, CDR1 is LGHDT and CDR2 YNNKEL (reference sequence). The CDR3 coding sequence is TGTGCCAGCAGCCAGGGAGCAAACAATGAGCAGTTCTTC. Its protein product is CASSQGANNEQFF.

The chain uses TRBV27 and TRBJ2-1, with 15 bases lining up with TRBD2. Germline V gives CDR1 MNHEY, CDR2 SMNVEV (reference sequence). V was clipped by 7 bases and J by 8 bases; unmatched bases: 12. This CDR3 has 17 residues. CDR3 sequence (DNA): TGTGCCAGCAAAGGCCGGGCCGGGACTAGCGGGAGGTATGAGCAGTTCTTC. This encodes CASKGRAGTSGRYEQFF.

This rearrangement joins TRBV30 to TRBJ1-1; unclear D gene. CDR1 and CDR2 from the germline V gene are GTSNPN and SVGIG (reference sequence). V gave up 2 bases and J gave up 8 bases, with 12 bases separating them. The CDR3 runs to 12 residues. CDR3 DNA: TGTGCCTGGAGTTTCACGACTCCAGAAGCTTTCTTT. Protein: CAWSFTTPEAFF.

This clone was detected only a few times. The chain employs TRBV5-6 and TRBJ2-2; TRBD2 might be the D (5 bases). There are 16 residues in the CDR3. V was trimmed by 0 bases and J by 6 bases, leaving 15 bases between them. Germline V gives CDR1 SGHDT, CDR2 YYEEEE. The DNA of the CDR3 is TGTGCCAGCAGCTTGGCGAATCGGAGGTTACCCGGGGAGCTGTTTTTT. It is translated as CASSLANRRLPGELFF.

The rearrangement joins TRBV29-1 to TRBJ2-1, with 12 bases that match TRBD2. This CDR3 contains 15 residues. Trimming at V came to 6 bases and at J to 2 bases, leaving 5 bases not matched to a gene. Germline V gene data show CDR1 as SQVTM and CDR2 as ANQGSEA. CDR3: CSVPLAGGPYNEQFF. CDR3 DNA: TGCAGCGTCCCACTAGCGGGAGGTCCCTACAATGAGCAGTTCTTC.

V usage is TRBV5-4 and J usage is TRBJ1-1, with TRBD1 identical over 11 bases. The CDR3 contains 19 residues. Germline CDR1 and CDR2: SGHNT and YYREEE (reference sequence). The ends lost 0 bases at V and 3 bases at J; junction bases unmatched: 13. CDR3 nucleotides: TGTGCCAGCAGCTTGGGCGGGACAGGGGGACTTGCTGGATACACTGAAGCTTTCTTT. This encodes CASSLGGTGGLAGYTEAFF.

The genes are TRBV11-3 and TRBJ2-5; D unclear. Germline V gene data show CDR1 as SGHNT and CDR2 as YENEEA. V gave up 3 bases and J gave up 0 bases, with 5 bases separating them. This CDR3 is built from 13 residues. CDR3 sequence (DNA): TGTGCCAGCAGCTTGGCAGACCAAGAGACCCAGTACTTC. The encoded protein is CASSLADQETQYF.

The genes are TRBV6-2 or TRBV6-3 and TRBJ1-2, with 8 bases that match TRBD1. The V and J ends lost 0 bases and 8 bases, in that order; junction bases with no gene match: 2. This CDR3 is built from 13 residues. The germline V gene encodes CDR1 MNHEY and CDR2 SVGEGT. CDR3 residues: CASSYSGQVGYTF. CDR3 DNA sequence: TGTGCCAGCAGTTACTCGGGACAGGTCGGCTACACCTTC.

This rearrangement joins TRBV30 to TRBJ2-3, with 8 positions matching TRBD2. Trimming took 5 bases from V and 4 from J; bases not matched to a gene: 11. The CDR3 runs to 15 residues. Germline V gene sequence: CDR1 GTSNPN, CDR2 SVGIG (reference sequence). The CDR3 reads CAWGGWREAADTQYF. DNA of the CDR3: TGTGCCTGGGGGGGGTGGCGGGAGGCCGCAGATACGCAGTATTTT.

This chain connects TRBV10-3 to TRBJ2-7; 8 bases agree with TRBD2. CDR3 size: 14 residues. Germline CDR1 and CDR2: ENHRY and SYGVKD. The trim removed 9 bases at V and 0 bases at J, leaving 7 bases unmatched. DNA of the CDR3: TGTGCCATATCAGAGCTAGCGGGCTCCTACGAGCAGTACTTC. Encoded protein: CAISELAGSYEQYF.

This clone was recorded a few times. This chain joins TRBV7-8 and TRBJ1-1, with 7 bases lining up with TRBD1. Germline V gene sequence: CDR1 SGHVS, CDR2 FQNEAQ. V shed 4 bases, J shed 0 bases, and the junction held 5 bases outside the gene matches. The CDR3 sequence is 15 residues long. The CDR3 sequence: CASSSAQGLNTEAFF. In DNA, the CDR3 is TGTGCCAGCAGCTCGGCACAGGGGTTGAACACTGAAGCTTTCTTT.

This chain uses TRBV20-1 with TRBJ1-1; no definite D call. Germline CDR1 reads DFQATT; CDR2 reads SNEGSKA (reference sequence). The CDR3 covers 12 residues. V lost 3 bases to trimming and J lost 1 base, with 6 bases between them. The CDR3 region is CSASRPNTEAFF. CDR3 nucleotides: TGCAGTGCTAGTCGTCCGAACACTGAAGCTTTCTTT.

J is TRBJ2-7 and V is TRBV7-9, with 8 positions matching TRBD1. The CDR3 totals 14 residues. Germline V CDR1 and CDR2: SEHNR, FQNEAQ (reference sequence). V gave up 3 bases and J gave up 6 bases; unmatched junction bases: 7. The DNA for the CDR3 is TGTGCCAGCAGCTTGGGGACAGGTTCCCCCGAGCAGTACTTC. This encodes CASSLGTGSPEQYF.

V gene TRBV2 combines with J gene TRBJ2-1; unclear D gene. The CDR3 contains 11 residues. CDR1 and CDR2 (germline): SNHLY, FYNNEI. Trimming took off 3 bases at V and 6 bases at J, with 3 bases between the two ends. In nucleotides, the CDR3 is TGTGCCAGCAGTGAGAGCAATGAGCAGTTCTTC. It specifies CASSESNEQFF.

The rearrangement uses TRBV9 and TRBJ1-1; D remains unclear. The V gene lost 0 bases and the J gene lost 1 base, with 4 bases spanning the gap. Per the germline V gene, CDR1 is SGDLS and CDR2 is YYNGEE. CDR3 size: 13 residues. In DNA form, the CDR3 reads TGTGCCAGCAGCGTAGACTGGAACACTGAAGCTTTCTTT. Protein sequence: CASSVDWNTEAFF.

This clone appeared once. The V call is TRBV7-6, the J call TRBJ1-3, with D possibly TRBD1 on 5 matching bases. This CDR3 comprises 19 residues. The V and J ends lost 5 bases and 3 bases respectively, with 26 bases between them. Germline V gene sequence: CDR1 SGHVS, CDR2 FNYEAQ. The CDR3 nucleotides are TGTGCCAGCAGCCCCTATCTAAGCGGACTCTCGGGGGGTGGAAACACCATATATTTT. It translates to CASSPYLSGLSGGGNTIYF.

In this sample, this clone turned up once. This rearrangement joins TRBV5-5 to TRBJ2-1, with TRBD1 matching over 7 bases. Per the germline V gene, CDR1 is SGHKS and CDR2 is YYEKEE (reference sequence). The CDR3 is 15 amino acids. The V segment lost 4 bases and the J segment 5 bases; nucleotides outside the gene matches: 9. CDR3 nucleotides: TGTGCCAGCAGCGTGTTTGGGGACAGTAACAATGAGCAGTTCTTC. Encoded protein: CASSVFGDSNNEQFF.

The chain uses TRBV4-1 and TRBJ2-4; tentative D call: TRBD2 (6 bases). The CDR3 loop spans 18 amino acids. Germline V CDR1 and CDR2: MGHRA, YSYEKL. V lost 3 bases and J lost 1, with 19 bases in between. The CDR3 bases are TGCGCCAGCAGCCAGATCCGGGACTGGGGAACGGCCAAAAACATTCAGTACTTC. This translates into CASSQIRDWGTAKNIQYF.

The chain recombines TRBV5-1 with TRBJ1-1, with a tentative D call TRBD1 (6 bases). This CDR3 spans 16 amino acids. Trimming left V 4 bases short and J 0 bases short, with 16 bases between. Germline V lookup: CDR1 SGHRS, CDR2 YFSETQ. DNA for the CDR3: TGCGCCAGCAGCCGCTATCGAACAGGGTTGAACACTGAAGCTTTCTTT. Its translation is CASSRYRTGLNTEAFF.

J is TRBJ2-7 and V is TRBV28; possibly TRBD2 for D (6 bases). The CDR3 contains 13 residues. Germline CDR1 and CDR2: MDHEN and SYDVKM. V was cut by 5 bases and J by 12 bases, with 20 bases left in between. In DNA, the CDR3 is TGTGCCAGCAGTACCTTAGGACGGTGGGGAGGGTACTTC. Translating gives CASSTLGRWGGYF.

The genes are TRBV2 and TRBJ1-2; 7 bases are shared with TRBD1. Losses at the gene ends were 4 bases for V and 7 bases for J; bases not matched to a gene: 15. The CDR3 contains 16 residues. Germline CDR1 is SNHLY and CDR2 is FYNNEI. CDR3 sequence reads: CASSAPTGEGGSGYTF. As DNA, the CDR3 is TGTGCCAGCAGTGCACCCACGGGGGAAGGGGGCAGTGGCTACACCTTC.

This chain uses TRBV19 with TRBJ2-1, with 11 positions matching TRBD1. Looked up from germline, CDR1 is LNHDA and CDR2 is SQIVND (reference sequence). This CDR3 has 14 amino acids. The V and J ends lost 5 bases and 10 bases, in that order; junction bases with no gene match: 7. CDR3 sequence (DNA): TGTGCCAGTAGTCCTCGGACAGGGGGCGGGGAGCAGTTCTTC. Translating it yields CASSPRTGGGEQFF.

This chain connects TRBV7-8 to TRBJ2-2; the match to TRBD1 covers 7 bases. Per germline, CDR1 SGHVS and CDR2 FQNEAQ. This CDR3 has 17 residues. The J segment lost 3 bases and the V segment lost 1 base, leaving 8 bases of the junction unmatched. The CDR3: CASSLVPGGVDTGELFF. The DNA for the CDR3 is TGTGCCAGCAGCTTAGTACCAGGGGGTGTCGACACCGGGGAGCTGTTTTTT.

The genes are TRBV9 and TRBJ2-1; possibly TRBD2 for D (5 bases). CDR3 length: 16 residues. Germline CDR1 SGDLS, CDR2 YYNGEE. Trimming shortened V by 4 bases and J by 10 bases, and 24 bases separated the two germline ends. The CDR3 loop is CASSPDGVLRSGEQFF. The CDR3 DNA follows: TGTGCCAGCAGCCCAGACGGGGTCCTCAGGTCGGGGGAGCAGTTCTTC. Looking up the rest from reference TRBV9 and TRBJ2-1 gives the full variable domain: DSGVTQTPKHLITATGQRVTLRCSPRSGDLSVYWYQQSLDQGLQFLIQYYNGEERAKGNILERFSAQQFPDLHSELNLSSLELGDSALYFCASSPDGVLRSGEQFFGPGTRLTVL.